The next 18 T cell receptor beta chains were all read from a single sample in a study of siplizumab effects on memory and regulatory T cells (dated by TCRdb to 2018 to 2020). Library creation used the immunoSEQ multiplex PCR assay. The clones in this table, taken by TCRdb from immuneACCESS, are in-frame only. Not every clone is retained; where verified, under half of the shortfall comes from an unresolved V gene, and the cause of the rest is unknown. For this sample there are 85,000 to 130,000 clones; roughly 94% appear just once. Roughly 0.61% of the sample is held by the ten biggest clonotypes. Material: Tregs sorted from blood. The receptors come from a human donor in good health.

The rearrangement joins TRBV5-1 to TRBJ2-3; D is possibly TRBD1 (8 bases). Germline V gene data show CDR1 as SGHRS and CDR2 as YFSETQ. This CDR3 has 16 amino acids. Trimming cost V 0 bases and J 1 base, with 12 bases left between them. The CDR3 DNA follows: TGCGCCAGCAGCTTGGAGCGGGGACAGGGCACAGATACGCAGTATTTT. Translation: CASSLERGQGTDTQYF.

The J gene is TRBJ2-3, the V gene TRBV2, with D maybe TRBD2 (6 bases). The CDR3 is 15 residues long. V was pared by 6 bases and J by 6 bases, with 19 bases between. CDR1 is SNHLY and CDR2 is FYNNEI in the germline V gene. The CDR3 bases are TGTGCCAGCAGCCCGACCGGGGGTAGAATCGATACGCAGTATTTT. Its translation: CASSPTGGRIDTQYF.

The rearrangement links TRBV5-1 to TRBJ2-1, with 8 positions matching TRBD1. The junction had 9 bases not matched to a gene; V was cut back by 4 bases and J by 6 bases. This CDR3 spans 15 amino acids. Germline CDR1 and CDR2: SGHRS and YFSETQ. In nucleotides, the CDR3 is TGCGCCAGCAGCAAGGGACAGGTTGGTGGCAATGAGCAGTTCTTC. This gives the protein CASSKGQVGGNEQFF.

The CDR3 loop is CAWSVWISAEQFF. Here the CDR3 DNA reads TGTGCCTGGAGTGTATGGATCAGCGCTGAGCAGTTCTTC. V gene TRBV30 combines with J gene TRBJ2-1; no clear D gene. Between the trimmed V and J ends, which lost 0 bases and 9 bases, there was a span of 12 bases. CDR1 GTSNPN and CDR2 SVGIG come from the germline V gene (reference sequence). This CDR3 comprises 13 residues. The full variable domain, its missing parts supplied by reference TRBV30 and TRBJ2-1, is SQTIHQWPATLVQPVGSPLSLECTVEGTSNPNLYWYRQAAGRGLQLLFYSVGIGQISSEVPQNLSASRPQDRQFILSSKKLLLSDSGFYLCAWSVWISAEQFFGPGTRLTVL.

The chain recombines TRBV7-9 with TRBJ1-1; D gene ambiguous. CDR1 and CDR2 from the germline V gene are SEHNR and FQNEAQ (reference sequence). V gave up 4 bases and J gave up 3 bases, with 12 bases separating them. The CDR3 contains 14 residues. CDR3 in amino acids: CASSSPLKDTEAFF. The CDR3 DNA follows: TGTGCCAGCAGCTCCCCCCTGAAGGACACTGAAGCTTTCTTT. Full variable domain (rest looked up from reference TRBV7-9 and TRBJ1-1): DTGVSQNPRHKITKRGQNVTFRCDPISEHNRLYWYRQTLGQGPEFLTYFQNEAQLEKSRLLSDRFSAERPKGSFSTLEIQRTEQGDSAMYLCASSSPLKDTEAFFGQGTRLTVV.

The chain joins TRBV5-1 to TRBJ1-3, with D possibly TRBD1 on 5 matching bases. Germline V gives CDR1 SGHRS, CDR2 YFSETQ. The V gene lost 4 bases and the J gene lost 1 base, with 12 bases spanning the gap. The CDR3 totals 15 residues. This CDR3 is CASSPRASSGNTIYF. Here the CDR3 DNA reads TGCGCCAGCAGCCCCAGGGCGTCTTCTGGAAACACCATATATTTT.

The J gene is TRBJ1-4, the V gene TRBV19, with 7 positions matching TRBD1. In germline, CDR1 is LNHDA, CDR2 SQIVND (reference sequence). Trimming at V came to 4 bases and at J to 8 bases, leaving 7 bases not matched to a gene. The length of the CDR3 is 14 residues. This chain's CDR3 is CASSTTGAGEKLFF. The CDR3 bases are TGTGCCAGTAGTACTACAGGGGCGGGGGAAAAACTGTTTTTT.

This clone was detected once. J is TRBJ1-4 and V is TRBV19, with D maybe TRBD1 (5 bases). Trimming cost V 6 bases and J 0 bases, with 8 bases left between them. Germline values: CDR1 LNHDA, CDR2 SQIVND (reference sequence). This CDR3 is built from 14 residues. CDR3 sequence reads: CASSTDTTNEKLFF. CDR3 nucleotides: TGTGCCAGTAGCACGGACACAACTAATGAAAAACTGTTTTTT.

On this clone: Other DNA sequences in the sample encode the same CDR3. The CDR3 here is CASSTLAGTYNEQFF. DNA of the CDR3: TGTGCCAGCAGCACACTAGCGGGAACGTACAATGAGCAGTTCTTC. This rearrangement joins TRBV7-9 to TRBJ2-1; 10 bases are shared with TRBD2. The CDR3 is 15 amino acids. Germline V gives CDR1 SEHNR, CDR2 FQNEAQ (reference sequence). V lost 5 bases to trimming and J lost 4 bases; unmatched junction nucleotides: 5.

This clone appeared once. The rearrangement uses TRBV5-6 and TRBJ1-2; D gene ambiguous. Per the germline V gene, CDR1 is SGHDT and CDR2 is YYEEEE. This CDR3 has 13 residues. V dropped 4 bases and J dropped 4 bases, with 11 bases sitting between them. Here the CDR3 reads CASSVDLLYGYTF. DNA of the CDR3: TGTGCCAGCAGCGTCGATCTGCTCTATGGCTACACCTTC.

This clone was picked up one time. The rearrangement links TRBV11-2 to TRBJ2-7, with D possibly matching TRBD1 (5 bases). The V gene lost 2 bases and the J gene lost 3 bases, with 8 bases spanning the gap. The germline V gene encodes CDR1 SGHAT and CDR2 FQNNGV. The CDR3 is made up of 13 amino acids. The CDR3 loop reads CASSLQGFYEQYF. Here the CDR3 DNA reads TGTGCCAGCAGCTTACAGGGTTTCTACGAGCAGTACTTC.

The genes are TRBV25-1 and TRBJ2-6; a weak D match, TRBD1 (5 bases). This CDR3 has 15 residues. Deletions cut 1 base from V and 3 bases from J, with 7 bases between. In germline, CDR1 is MGHDK, CDR2 SYGVNS. In DNA form, the CDR3 reads TGTGCCAGCAGTGAATCAGGGCGTGGGGCCAACGTCCTGACTTTC. Translating it yields CASSESGRGANVLTF.

The gene calls are TRBV19 and TRBJ2-7, with D possibly matching TRBD2 (5 bases). CDR1 is LNHDA, CDR2 SQIVND, per germline (reference sequence). The CDR3 length is 13 residues. Trimming cost V 6 bases and J 4 bases, with 13 bases left between them. CDR3 sequence reads: CASRRAGTYEQYF. The CDR3, as DNA: TGTGCCAGTAGGAGGGCTGGAACGTACGAGCAGTACTTC.

This clone was detected once. The chain is built from TRBV2 and TRBJ1-5; 10 bases are a match to TRBD1. The CDR3 covers 15 residues. The junction had 10 bases not matched to a gene; V was cut back by 7 bases and J by 7 bases. From germline, CDR1 is SNHLY and CDR2 FYNNEI. The chain's CDR3 is CASTRQGASGQPQHF. The CDR3 coding sequence is TGTGCCAGCACTAGACAGGGGGCTTCAGGACAGCCCCAGCATTTT.

The V and J genes are TRBV25-1 and TRBJ2-1; 7 positions agree with TRBD2. Trimming removed 3 bases from V and 2 bases from J; junction bases left unmatched: 7. CDR3 length: 16 amino acids. Germline assignment: CDR1 MGHDK and CDR2 SYGVNS. CDR3 sequence reads: CASSDRAGRAYNEQFF. In DNA, the CDR3 is TGTGCCAGCAGTGACCGAGCGGGACGGGCCTACAATGAGCAGTTCTTC.

The chain recombines TRBV7-8 with TRBJ1-3; D is ambiguous. Per germline, CDR1 SGHVS and CDR2 FQNEAQ. V lost 3 bases and J 2 bases, leaving 5 bases between the germline ends. The CDR3 sequence is 13 residues long. The CDR3 is CASSFGPGNTIYF. DNA of the CDR3: TGTGCCAGCAGCTTTGGTCCTGGAAACACCATATATTTT.

V and J are TRBV5-1 and TRBJ2-2; D is ambiguous. Germline loops: CDR1 SGHRS, CDR2 YFSETQ. The CDR3 sequence is 13 residues long. Trimming shortened V by 6 bases and J by 4 bases, and 10 bases separated the two germline ends. The CDR3 bases are TGCGCCAGCAATGGGAAGAGCACCGGGGAGCTGTTTTTT. Protein sequence: CASNGKSTGELFF.

The chain employs TRBV5-8 and TRBJ1-6; D is ambiguous. Germline V lookup: CDR1 SGHTS, CDR2 YDEGEE. V was trimmed by 4 bases and J by 4 bases, leaving 6 bases between them. CDR3 length equals 13 residues. The CDR3 DNA is TGTGCCAGCAGCCGGACGTATAATTCACCCCTCCACTTT. Protein product: CASSRTYNSPLHF.